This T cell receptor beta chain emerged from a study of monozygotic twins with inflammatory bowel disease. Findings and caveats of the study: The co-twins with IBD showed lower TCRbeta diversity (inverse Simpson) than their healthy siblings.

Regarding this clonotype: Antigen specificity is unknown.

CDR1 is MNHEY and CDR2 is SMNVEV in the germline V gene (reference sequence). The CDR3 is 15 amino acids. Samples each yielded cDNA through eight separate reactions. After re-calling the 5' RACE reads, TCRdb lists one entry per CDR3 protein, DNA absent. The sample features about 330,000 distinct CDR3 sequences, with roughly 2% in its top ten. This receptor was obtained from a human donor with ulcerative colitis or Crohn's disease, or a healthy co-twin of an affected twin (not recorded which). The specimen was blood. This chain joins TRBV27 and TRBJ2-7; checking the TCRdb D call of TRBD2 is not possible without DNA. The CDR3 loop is CASSTPGLAIDEQYF.